This T cell receptor beta chain was sequenced for a study of Graves' ophthalmopathy and Graves' hyperthyroidism. The germline V gene has CDR1 ENHRY and CDR2 SYGVKD. The CDR3 extends over 14 amino acids. What supplied the PBMCs was over 8.5 ml of fresh peripheral blood. The study, taken as a whole, reports: Most thyroid clonotypes expanded beyond 0.001 frequency were also found in blood.

In regard to this clonotype: The antigen is not known. The junction differs from germline at one of its ends, possibly a read error.

Amplifying from RNA transcripts, the study obtained TCR beta CDR3 regions. An opening RT-PCR round employed HTBI primers and preceded a second-round multiplex PCR. TCRdb reprocessed the multiplex PCR reads with MiXCR, giving one entry per CDR3 protein. This table has almost 750,000 distinct CDR3 sequences, roughly 41% appearing once. The sequence came from an adult man with Graves' ophthalmopathy. Sample: peripheral blood. The V and J genes are TRBV10-3 and TRBJ1-2; D gene uncertain. Written as DNA, the CDR3 is TGTGCCATCAATGAGGAGGATATCAACTATGGCTACACCTTC. This gives the protein CAINEEDINYGYTF.